These 6 T cell receptor beta chains share one sample of origin, sequenced in a study of T cell responses to AZD1222 COVID-19 vaccine. Assay: immunoSEQ multiplex PCR; the TCRdb copy retains only in-frame clones and omits some. Among roughly 180,000 clones listed, more than 85% were seen once. This material consisted of peripheral blood, taken 28 days after the second AZD1222 dose. The receptors were gathered from an adult who received the AZD1222 COVID-19 vaccine.

The V gene is TRBV7-3, the J gene TRBJ2-3; 9 bases map to TRBD2. Germline assignment: CDR1 SGHTA and CDR2 FQGTGA. The V and J ends lost 5 bases and 2 bases, in that order; junction bases with no gene match: 14. The CDR3 is 18 amino acids. CDR3 protein: CASSPYLRTSANTDTQYF. CDR3 nucleotide sequence: TGTGCCAGCAGCCCATACCTACGGACTAGCGCAAACACAGATACGCAGTATTTT.

This clone was recorded only once. The V and J genes are TRBV4-1 and TRBJ2-1, with 11 bases fitting TRBD2. This CDR3 spans 16 amino acids. From germline, CDR1 is MGHRA and CDR2 YSYEKL. V shed 5 bases and J 4 bases; nucleotides not matched to a gene: 7. CDR3 sequence (DNA): TGCGCCAGCAGCGTAACCGGGACTAGCGGTTACAATGAGCAGTTCTTC. Translating it yields CASSVTGTSGYNEQFF.

This chain joins TRBV28 and TRBJ2-1; no definite D call. The CDR3 covers 13 residues. With 3 bases removed from V and 12 bases from J, the gap between germline ends came to 15 bases. Germline V lookup: CDR1 MDHEN, CDR2 SYDVKM. As DNA, the CDR3 is TGTGCCAGCAGTTTGTCTTGGAAAGGAAGGCAGTTCTTC. This codes for CASSLSWKGRQFF.

V gene TRBV2 combines with J gene TRBJ2-7; TRBD1 might be the D (6 bases). Germline values: CDR1 SNHLY, CDR2 FYNNEI. There are 13 residues in the CDR3. V lost 5 bases to trimming and J lost 5 bases, with 13 bases between them. The CDR3 sequence is CASSWGRGNEQYF. In DNA, the CDR3 is TGTGCCAGCAGTTGGGGGCGCGGCAACGAGCAGTACTTC.

This clone was seen a single time. The chain couples TRBV4-1 to TRBJ2-1; possibly TRBD1 or TRBD2 for D (5 bases each). CDR1 MGHRA and CDR2 YSYEKL come from the germline V gene. Trimming took 3 bases from V and 8 from J, leaving 14 bases between them. The CDR3 loop spans 14 amino acids. CDR3 amino acids: CASSQGVAVHEQFF. Written as DNA, the CDR3 is TGCGCCAGCAGCCAGGGGGTGGCGGTCCATGAGCAGTTCTTC.

This clone was seen just once. This chain uses TRBV10-2 with TRBJ2-1, with 8 bases matching TRBD2. CDR3 length: 18 residues. The V and J ends lost 1 base and 4 bases, in that order; junction bases with no gene match: 12. The germline V gene encodes CDR1 WSHSY and CDR2 SAAADI. The CDR3 protein is CASSEWSGGLPLYNEQFF. In DNA form, the CDR3 reads TGCGCCAGCAGTGAGTGGAGCGGGGGACTGCCGCTTTACAATGAGCAGTTCTTC.